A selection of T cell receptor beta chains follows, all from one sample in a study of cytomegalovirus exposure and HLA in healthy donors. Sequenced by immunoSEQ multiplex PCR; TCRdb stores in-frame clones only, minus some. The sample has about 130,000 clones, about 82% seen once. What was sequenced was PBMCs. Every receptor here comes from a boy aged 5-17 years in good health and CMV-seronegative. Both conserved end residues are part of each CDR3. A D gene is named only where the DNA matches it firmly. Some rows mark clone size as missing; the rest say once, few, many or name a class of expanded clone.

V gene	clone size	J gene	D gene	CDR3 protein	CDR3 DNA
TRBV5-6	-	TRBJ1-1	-	CASSFNRVAGTEAFF	TGTGCCAGCAGCTTTAACAGGGTGGCGGGCACTGAAGCTTTCTTT
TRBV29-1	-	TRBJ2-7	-	CSVGVSSYEQYF	TGCAGCGTTGGGGTTAGCTCCTACGAGCAGTACTTC
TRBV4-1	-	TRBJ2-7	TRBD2	CASSQVTSGAYEQYF	TGCGCCAGCAGCCAAGTAACTAGCGGGGCCTACGAGCAGTACTTC
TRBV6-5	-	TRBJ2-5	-	CASSSQWSGQETQYF	TGTGCCAGCAGTTCCCAGTGGAGCGGGCAAGAGACCCAGTACTTC
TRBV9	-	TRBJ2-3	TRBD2	CASSREDTTDTQYF	TGTGCCAGCAGCCGGGAGGATACCACAGATACGCAGTATTTT
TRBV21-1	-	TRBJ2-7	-	CASSKDRGGAGYEQYF	TGTGCCAGCAGCAAAGACCGGGGAGGGGCTGGGTACGAGCAGTACTTC
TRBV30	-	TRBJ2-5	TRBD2	CAWRVLLAGVVTQYF	TGTGCCTGGAGGGTCCTACTAGCGGGAGTTGTGACCCAGTACTTC
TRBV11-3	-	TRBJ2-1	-	CASSSRTHNNEQFF	TGTGCCAGCAGCTCGAGGACTCACAACAATGAGCAGTTCTTC
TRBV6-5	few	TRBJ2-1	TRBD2	CASSYWTSGNEQFF	TGTGCCAGCAGTTACTGGACTAGCGGCAATGAGCAGTTCTTC
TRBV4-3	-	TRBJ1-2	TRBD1	CASSQTGGRDYGYTF	TGCGCCAGCAGCCAAACAGGGGGCAGGGACTATGGCTACACCTTC
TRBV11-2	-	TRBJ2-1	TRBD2	CASSSGLAGGDEQFF	TGTGCCAGCAGCTCCGGGCTAGCGGGAGGGGATGAGCAGTTCTTC
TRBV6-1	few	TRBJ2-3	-	CASTTLWGADTQYF	TGTGCCAGCACTACCCTCTGGGGGGCAGATACGCAGTATTTT
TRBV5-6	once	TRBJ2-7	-	CASSLGSGRHEQYF	TGTGCCAGCAGCTTGGGGTCGGGTAGGCACGAGCAGTACTTC
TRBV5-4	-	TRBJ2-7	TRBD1	CASSLDRTEQYF	TGTGCCAGCAGCCTGGACAGGACCGAGCAGTACTTC
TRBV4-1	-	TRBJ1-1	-	CASSQALGGTEAFF	TGCGCCAGCAGCCAAGCTTTGGGGGGGACCGAAGCTTTCTTT
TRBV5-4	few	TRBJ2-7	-	CASSSGQNYEQYF	TGTGCCAGCAGCTCTGGACAGAACTACGAGCAGTACTTC
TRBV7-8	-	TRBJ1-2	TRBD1	CASSLAIDRVHGYTF	TGTGCCAGCAGCTTAGCGATCGACAGGGTCCATGGCTACACCTTC